This record concerns one T cell receptor (beta chain) sequence. Trimming pared 3 bases from V and 8 bases from J, leaving 15 bases between. The length of the CDR3 is 14 residues. The germline CDR1 and CDR2 sequences are KGHDR and SFDVKD. The source material, RNA transcripts, was used to amplify TCR beta CDR3 regions. A set of HTBI primers served as the primers for a first-round RT-PCR of the TCR CDR3. TCRdb re-called the multiplex PCR reads with MiXCR, one entry per CDR3 protein. The repertoire holds 300,000 to 400,000 distinct CDR3 sequences, around a fifth seen once, with about 50% in the top ten. The entry originates in a study of T cells in Graves' hyperthyroidism and ophthalmopathy.

The genes are TRBV24-1 and TRBJ1-2; D ambiguous. The TCR originated in a woman between 45 and 65 years old with Graves' hyperthyroidism. The specimen sequenced was blood. The CDR3 region has the DNA TGTGCCACCAGTGATCACACAGAAGAAGGGGGCTACACCTTC. The encoded protein is CATSDHTEEGGYTF.